The 7 T cell receptor beta chains given below trace back to one sample, sequenced in a study of T cells in tumors after PD-1 blockade. Measured with immunoSEQ multiplex PCR; TCRdb has only the in-frame clones, and not every one. The sample includes about 20,000 clones, about three quarters seen only once; the top ten take 20% to 30%. The sequenced sample was PBMCs, obtained before anti-PD-1 treatment. These receptors came from a human donor with basal cell carcinoma.

The CDR3 loop reads CSGCSLNTEAFF. In DNA, the CDR3 is TGCAGCGGCTGTAGTCTAAACACTGAAGCTTTCTTT. The rearrangement uses TRBV29-1 and TRBJ1-1; D call uncertain. Trimming stripped 7 bases from V and 2 bases from J, with 11 bases between. Germline V gene data show CDR1 as SQVTM and CDR2 as ANQGSEA. The CDR3 is made up of 12 amino acids.

As for this clone: Other nucleotide sequences in the sample specify the same CDR3. The rearrangement uses TRBV2 and TRBJ2-1; D is perhaps TRBD2 (7 bases). There are 19 residues in the CDR3. Germline CDR1 is SNHLY and CDR2 is FYNNEI. Trimming cost V 11 bases and J 0 bases, with 29 bases left between them. CDR3 amino acids: CAPCDGGAGVGSSYNEQFF. In nucleotides, the CDR3 is TGTGCCCCCTGTGATGGGGGGGCGGGGGTGGGGAGCTCCTACAATGAGCAGTTCTTC.

The chain uses TRBV6-5 and TRBJ2-7; D ambiguous. V gave up 5 bases and J gave up 0 bases, with 11 bases separating them. CDR1 is MNHEY and CDR2 is SVGAGI in the germline V gene. CDR3 size: 14 residues. The CDR3 sequence is CASSRGPSSYEQYF. CDR3 DNA: TGTGCCAGCAGTCGCGGACCTAGCTCCTACGAGCAGTACTTC.

Only a few counts were recorded for this clone. The chain combines TRBV3-1 (or the pseudogene TRBV3-2) with TRBJ2-6, with D possibly being TRBD2 (5 bases). CDR3 length equals 20 residues. Germline assignment: CDR1 LGHDT and CDR2 YNNKEL (reference sequence). The ends were cut back, 6 bases at V and 0 bases at J, with 24 bases in the middle. The CDR3 DNA is TGTGCCAGCAGTCTGACCCCGGGGTCCATTTTTGTCTCTGGGGCCAACGTCCTGACTTTC. Protein product: CASSLTPGSIFVSGANVLTF.

The chain links TRBV4-3 to TRBJ1-1; D is undetermined. The CDR3 extends over 13 amino acids. V was clipped by 4 bases and J by 1 base, with 7 bases between them. Germline V gene data show CDR1 as LGHNA and CDR2 as YSLEER. CDR3 in DNA: TGCGCCAGCAGCCTATTAAGGAACACTGAAGCTTTCTTT. Amino acids: CASSLLRNTEAFF.

This sequence joins TRBV4-3 and TRBJ2-5, with TRBD2 matching 8 bases. V dropped 4 bases and J dropped 1; count of bases not matched to a gene: 8. CDR1 and CDR2 (germline): LGHNA, YSLEER. The CDR3 contains 16 residues. DNA for the CDR3: TGCGCCAGCAGCCTGGGCCAGCGGGGGAGCCAAGAGACCCAGTACTTC. Its translation: CASSLGQRGSQETQYF.

In this sample, this clone turned up once. The chain links TRBV10-3 to TRBJ1-2; no clear D gene. The CDR3 spans 14 residues. Germline values: CDR1 ENHRY, CDR2 SYGVKD. Trimming pared 2 bases from V and 4 bases from J, leaving 11 bases between. CDR3 sequence reads: CAISERSATYGYTF. CDR3 DNA sequence: TGTGCCATCAGTGAGAGGAGCGCTACCTATGGCTACACCTTC.